These T cell receptor beta chains were read from a single sample in a study of blood T cell repertoires in COVID-19. Assay used: immunoSEQ multiplex PCR; TCRdb lists only in-frame clones, some missing. This sample has about 35,000 clones; approximately 85% occur once, and the top ten carry more than 40%. Sequences were obtained from peripheral blood. These receptors originate from a man aged 55-75 years with active or convalescent COVID-19. CDR3s include the opening cysteine and the closing phenylalanine or tryptophan. Fields, in order: D gene, J gene, V gene, clone size, CDR3 DNA, CDR3 protein. The D gene is left open where the match is weak. Part of the rows lack a size; the others show once, few, many or a class for expanded clones.

d_call: TRBD1
j_call: TRBJ2-4
v_call: TRBV10-3
clone_size: many
cdr3_nt: TGTGCCATCAGTGACAGGGGGCAGGAAAACATTCAGTACTTC
cdr3_aa: CAISDRGQENIQYF

d_call: NA
j_call: TRBJ1-1
v_call: TRBV18
clone_size: NA
cdr3_nt: TGTGCCAGCTCACCACAGATGGCGGGGAACACTGAAGCTTTCTTT
cdr3_aa: CASSPQMAGNTEAFF

d_call: NA
j_call: TRBJ1-2
v_call: TRBV28
clone_size: NA
cdr3_nt: TGTGCCAGCAGTTTGACGGTATTAGGAGGCTATGGCTACACCTTC
cdr3_aa: CASSLTVLGGYGYTF

d_call: NA
j_call: TRBJ2-1
v_call: TRBV5-4
clone_size: NA
cdr3_nt: TGTGCCAGCAGCACGAATACCGGAGATGAGCAGTTCTTC
cdr3_aa: CASSTNTGDEQFF

d_call: NA
j_call: TRBJ1-6
v_call: TRBV6-5
clone_size: few
cdr3_nt: TGTGCCAGCAGTTACCAGAAACCCCCTTCCAATTCACCCCTCCACTTT
cdr3_aa: CASSYQKPPSNSPLHF

d_call: NA
j_call: TRBJ2-5
v_call: TRBV7-2
clone_size: NA
cdr3_nt: TGTGCCAGCAGCTTAGTAGCGCCCGGGGAGACCCAGTACTTC
cdr3_aa: CASSLVAPGETQYF

d_call: NA
j_call: TRBJ2-2
v_call: TRBV29-1
clone_size: NA
cdr3_nt: TGCAGCGTTGGCACTCCCCCCACCGGGGAGCTGTTTTTT
cdr3_aa: CSVGTPPTGELFF

d_call: TRBD1
j_call: TRBJ1-2
v_call: TRBV11-3
clone_size: NA
cdr3_nt: TGTGCCAGCAGCTTAAGGACAGGGGTAGACTATGGCTACACCTTC
cdr3_aa: CASSLRTGVDYGYTF

d_call: NA
j_call: TRBJ2-6
v_call: TRBV7-9
clone_size: NA
cdr3_nt: TGTGCCAGCAGCGAAAGAGGTTCTGGGGCCAACGTCCTGACTTTC
cdr3_aa: CASSERGSGANVLTF

d_call: TRBD1
j_call: TRBJ1-2
v_call: TRBV29-1
clone_size: NA
cdr3_nt: TGCAGCGTCCTCTCCGACAGGGTCCGGGGCTACACCTTC
cdr3_aa: CSVLSDRVRGYTF

d_call: TRBD2
j_call: TRBJ2-1
v_call: TRBV5-1
clone_size: NA
cdr3_nt: TGCGCCAGCAGCTTGGGACTAGCGGTCTACAATGAGCAGTTCTTC
cdr3_aa: CASSLGLAVYNEQFF

d_call: NA
j_call: TRBJ1-1
v_call: TRBV11-2
clone_size: NA
cdr3_nt: TGTGCCAGCAGCTTAGTTCCCAGGGTTGAAGCTTTCTTT
cdr3_aa: CASSLVPRVEAFF

d_call: NA
j_call: TRBJ1-4
v_call: TRBV6-5
clone_size: NA
cdr3_nt: TGTGCCAGCCGGGGGTCGGCTAATGAAAAACTGTTTTTT
cdr3_aa: CASRGSANEKLFF

d_call: NA
j_call: TRBJ1-5
v_call: TRBV29-1
clone_size: NA
cdr3_nt: TGCAGCGTTCCCGGACTTACCCCTTTCAGCAATCAGCCCCAGCATTTT
cdr3_aa: CSVPGLTPFSNQPQHF

d_call: TRBD1
j_call: TRBJ1-3
v_call: TRBV5-6
clone_size: NA
cdr3_nt: TGTGCCAGCAGCTTGTCTGGGACAGAAAATGGAAACACCATATATTTT
cdr3_aa: CASSLSGTENGNTIYF

d_call: NA
j_call: TRBJ2-1
v_call: TRBV18
clone_size: NA
cdr3_nt: TGTGCCAGCTCAGGCCTGCCGTCCTCCTACAATGAGCAGTTCTTC
cdr3_aa: CASSGLPSSYNEQFF

d_call: TRBD1
j_call: TRBJ1-4
v_call: TRBV18
clone_size: NA
cdr3_nt: TGTGCCAGCTCACCGGGACAGGCTAATGAAAAACTGTTTTTT
cdr3_aa: CASSPGQANEKLFF

d_call: TRBD1
j_call: TRBJ1-1
v_call: TRBV20-1
clone_size: NA
cdr3_nt: TGCAGTGCTAGTATCGGCTTAAAAGGGGGCCTGATGAACACTGAAGCTTTCTTT
cdr3_aa: CSASIGLKGGLMNTEAFF

d_call: TRBD2
j_call: TRBJ2-3
v_call: TRBV11-3
clone_size: NA
cdr3_nt: TGTGCCAGCAGCGAGCCGAGCGGGAGTCGCGCAGATACGCAGTATTTT
cdr3_aa: CASSEPSGSRADTQYF

d_call: TRBD1
j_call: TRBJ2-1
v_call: TRBV3-1/TRBV3-2
clone_size: NA
cdr3_nt: TGTGCCAGCAGGCGCGACAGGGGGCGATTCGGCGAGCAGTTCTTC
cdr3_aa: CASRRDRGRFGEQFF

d_call: NA
j_call: TRBJ2-4
v_call: TRBV21-1
clone_size: NA
cdr3_nt: TGTGCCAGCTGCAAGGGGCCGGGACTGGGGGGAGTTGTAACCAAAAACATTCAGTACTTC
cdr3_aa: CASCKGPGLGGVVTKNIQYF

d_call: NA
j_call: TRBJ1-4
v_call: TRBV6-2/TRBV6-3
clone_size: once
cdr3_nt: TGTGCCAGCAGTCGGACCTTTTCCTCCCAGGGAAAACTGTTTTTT
cdr3_aa: CASSRTFSSQGKLFF

d_call: TRBD2
j_call: TRBJ2-2
v_call: TRBV5-5
clone_size: few
cdr3_nt: TGTGCCAGCAGCTTAGGTAGCGGGAGAGGCACCGGGGAGCTGTTTTTT
cdr3_aa: CASSLGSGRGTGELFF

d_call: NA
j_call: TRBJ1-3
v_call: TRBV10-1
clone_size: once
cdr3_nt: TGCGCCAGCTCACCGGGGTCTGGAAACACCATATATTTT
cdr3_aa: CASSPGSGNTIYF

d_call: NA
j_call: TRBJ1-2
v_call: TRBV14
clone_size: few
cdr3_nt: TGTGCCAGCAGTCATGACATGCATGGCTACACCTTC
cdr3_aa: CASSHDMHGYTF

d_call: NA
j_call: TRBJ2-1
v_call: TRBV19
clone_size: NA
cdr3_nt: TGTGCCAGTAGTCCTTTAAGCCGGGAGTCCCCCAATGAGCAGTTCTTC
cdr3_aa: CASSPLSRESPNEQFF

d_call: NA
j_call: TRBJ1-2
v_call: TRBV2
clone_size: NA
cdr3_nt: TGTGCCAACTGGGCCAACAGGGGCTACACCTTC
cdr3_aa: CANWANRGYTF

d_call: NA
j_call: TRBJ2-1
v_call: TRBV7-8
clone_size: once
cdr3_nt: TGTGCCAGCAGCTCGCCCCTGGGGCAGATCTCCTACAATGAGCAGTTCTTC
cdr3_aa: CASSSPLGQISYNEQFF

d_call: NA
j_call: TRBJ2-3
v_call: TRBV10-3
clone_size: NA
cdr3_nt: TGTGCCATCAGTGAGGCCTGGAGCGGTACCACAGATACGCAGTATTTT
cdr3_aa: CAISEAWSGTTDTQYF

d_call: NA
j_call: TRBJ1-6
v_call: TRBV3-1/TRBV3-2
clone_size: NA
cdr3_nt: TGTGCCAGCAGCCAAGGAGGTGGCTCACCCCTCCACTTT
cdr3_aa: CASSQGGGSPLHF

d_call: TRBD2
j_call: TRBJ2-2
v_call: TRBV13
clone_size: NA
cdr3_nt: TGTGCCAGCAGCCGGAGCGGGAGGGCCACCACCGGGGAGCTGTTTTTT
cdr3_aa: CASSRSGRATTGELFF

d_call: NA
j_call: TRBJ2-1
v_call: TRBV11-3
clone_size: NA
cdr3_nt: TGTGCCAGCAGTCAAATGGCCTCCACCAATGAGCAGTTCTTC
cdr3_aa: CASSQMASTNEQFF

d_call: TRBD2
j_call: TRBJ2-5
v_call: TRBV4-3
clone_size: NA
cdr3_nt: TGCGCCAGCAGCCAAGATGGAAGCGGGAGTAAGACCCAGTACTTC
cdr3_aa: CASSQDGSGSKTQYF

d_call: NA
j_call: TRBJ2-3
v_call: TRBV6-5
clone_size: NA
cdr3_nt: TGTGCCAGTAAAGCGGATCCCAGGGATACGCAGTATTTT
cdr3_aa: CASKADPRDTQYF

d_call: NA
j_call: TRBJ2-5
v_call: TRBV5-6
clone_size: NA
cdr3_nt: TGTGCCAGCAGTATCCGGACAGCTAACTCTCAAGAGACCCAGTACTTC
cdr3_aa: CASSIRTANSQETQYF

d_call: TRBD1
j_call: TRBJ1-1
v_call: TRBV6-2/TRBV6-3
clone_size: NA
cdr3_nt: TGTGCCAGCAGTTACTCGAGGACAGGGACCACTGAAGCTTTCTTT
cdr3_aa: CASSYSRTGTTEAFF

d_call: NA
j_call: TRBJ2-5
v_call: TRBV7-2
clone_size: NA
cdr3_nt: TGTGCCAGCAGCCCCCGGACAGCCTACCAAGAGACCCAGTACTTC
cdr3_aa: CASSPRTAYQETQYF

d_call: NA
j_call: TRBJ2-2
v_call: TRBV3-1/TRBV3-2
clone_size: once
cdr3_nt: TGTGCCAGCAGCCAAGACATCGGCACCGGGGAGCTGTTTTTT
cdr3_aa: CASSQDIGTGELFF

d_call: TRBD1
j_call: TRBJ2-2
v_call: TRBV24-1
clone_size: NA
cdr3_nt: TGTGCCACCAGTGACACCGACAGGGACCACACCGGGGAGCTGTTTTTT
cdr3_aa: CATSDTDRDHTGELFF

d_call: NA
j_call: TRBJ1-1
v_call: TRBV12-3/TRBV12-4
clone_size: NA
cdr3_nt: TGTGCCAGTTCAGGGTTCAACACTGAAGCTTTCTTT
cdr3_aa: CASSGFNTEAFF

d_call: NA
j_call: TRBJ1-5
v_call: TRBV19
clone_size: NA
cdr3_nt: TGTGCCAGTAGTCTGGAGAAACAGGGAAGGCAGCCCCAGCATTTT
cdr3_aa: CASSLEKQGRQPQHF

d_call: NA
j_call: TRBJ2-2
v_call: TRBV19
clone_size: once
cdr3_nt: TGTGCCAGTAGTATAGTCGGGGGCACCGGGGAGCTGTTTTTT
cdr3_aa: CASSIVGGTGELFF

d_call: NA
j_call: TRBJ1-5
v_call: TRBV19
clone_size: NA
cdr3_nt: TGTGCCAGTAGGAGAACAGGGCCCGGCAATCAGCCCCAGCATTTT
cdr3_aa: CASRRTGPGNQPQHF

d_call: TRBD1
j_call: TRBJ2-5
v_call: TRBV11-2
clone_size: NA
cdr3_nt: TGTGCCAGCAGCTCAAGAAGGACAGGTCGGGAGACCCAGTACTTC
cdr3_aa: CASSSRRTGRETQYF

d_call: TRBD2
j_call: TRBJ2-3
v_call: TRBV28
clone_size: NA
cdr3_nt: TGTGCCAGCGGTACTAGCGGTAGCACAGATACGCAGTATTTT
cdr3_aa: CASGTSGSTDTQYF

d_call: TRBD1
j_call: TRBJ1-2
v_call: TRBV5-1
clone_size: NA
cdr3_nt: TGCGCCAGCAGCTTACAGGGGGCGGTGGAGGATGGCTACACCTTC
cdr3_aa: CASSLQGAVEDGYTF

d_call: NA
j_call: TRBJ1-1
v_call: TRBV6-1
clone_size: NA
cdr3_nt: TGTGCCAGCAGTGGGCGTAACTTCCAGGGGCTAACGGCTGAAGCTTTCTTT
cdr3_aa: CASSGRNFQGLTAEAFF

d_call: NA
j_call: TRBJ1-2
v_call: TRBV10-1
clone_size: NA
cdr3_nt: TGCGCCAGCAGAGACAAGGACTATGGCTACACCTTC
cdr3_aa: CASRDKDYGYTF

d_call: NA
j_call: TRBJ2-3
v_call: TRBV11-3
clone_size: NA
cdr3_nt: TGTGCCAGCAGCAAAAGGAGCGGCGTAACCACAGATACGCAGTATTTT
cdr3_aa: CASSKRSGVTTDTQYF

d_call: NA
j_call: TRBJ1-1
v_call: TRBV7-2
clone_size: NA
cdr3_nt: TGTGCCAGCAGCTTAAGGGGGAACACTGAAGCTTTCTTT
cdr3_aa: CASSLRGNTEAFF

d_call: NA
j_call: TRBJ2-6
v_call: TRBV27
clone_size: NA
cdr3_nt: TGTGCCAGCAGTTTAAGGGGCCTGGCTACAGGAACCTACTCTGGGGCCAACGTCCTGACTTTC
cdr3_aa: CASSLRGLATGTYSGANVLTF

d_call: NA
j_call: TRBJ2-2
v_call: TRBV24-1
clone_size: NA
cdr3_nt: TGTGCCACCAGGGGTCAGGGGTCCGGGGAGCTGTTTTTT
cdr3_aa: CATRGQGSGELFF

d_call: NA
j_call: TRBJ2-5
v_call: TRBV25-1
clone_size: NA
cdr3_nt: TGTGCCAGCAGTCCCTCGGGACACCCTTCGACGGAGACCCAGTACTTC
cdr3_aa: CASSPSGHPSTETQYF

d_call: NA
j_call: TRBJ1-1
v_call: TRBV10-3
clone_size: NA
cdr3_nt: TGTGCCATCAGTGAGAGCGGGGGCACTGAAGCTTTCTTT
cdr3_aa: CAISESGGTEAFF

d_call: TRBD2
j_call: TRBJ2-1
v_call: TRBV11-3
clone_size: once
cdr3_nt: TGTGCCAGCAGCTTAGGGGCGGGAGGGGAGCAGTTCTTC
cdr3_aa: CASSLGAGGEQFF

d_call: NA
j_call: TRBJ1-2
v_call: TRBV19
clone_size: NA
cdr3_nt: TGTGCCAGTAGTACGAATTGGGGGGCTAACTATGGCTACACCTTC
cdr3_aa: CASSTNWGANYGYTF

d_call: TRBD1
j_call: TRBJ1-2
v_call: TRBV4-3
clone_size: NA
cdr3_nt: TGCGCCAGCAGCCAAATCCTCCGACAGGGGCGGGGTGGCTACACCTTC
cdr3_aa: CASSQILRQGRGGYTF

d_call: TRBD1
j_call: TRBJ1-1
v_call: TRBV6-5
clone_size: NA
cdr3_nt: TGTGCCAGCAGTAGGGGGGGACAGGGACTCACTGAAGCTTTCTTT
cdr3_aa: CASSRGGQGLTEAFF